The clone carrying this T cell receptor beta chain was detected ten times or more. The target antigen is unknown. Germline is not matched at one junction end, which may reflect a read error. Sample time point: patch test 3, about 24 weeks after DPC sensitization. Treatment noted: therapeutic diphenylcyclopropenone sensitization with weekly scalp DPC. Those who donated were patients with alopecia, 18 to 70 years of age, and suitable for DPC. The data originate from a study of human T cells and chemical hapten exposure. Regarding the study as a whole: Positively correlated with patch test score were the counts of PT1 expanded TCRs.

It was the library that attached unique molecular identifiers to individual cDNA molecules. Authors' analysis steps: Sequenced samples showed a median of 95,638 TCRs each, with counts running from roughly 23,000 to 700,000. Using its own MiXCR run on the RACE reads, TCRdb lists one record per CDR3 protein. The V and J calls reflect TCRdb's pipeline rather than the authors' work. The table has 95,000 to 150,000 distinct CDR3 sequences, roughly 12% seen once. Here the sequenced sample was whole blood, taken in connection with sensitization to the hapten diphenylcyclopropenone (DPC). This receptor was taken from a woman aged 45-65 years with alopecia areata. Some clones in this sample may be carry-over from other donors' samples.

For the CDR3, the DNA is TGTGCCAGCAGCCCGAGACTAGCGGGAGACCCGCTCTTC. It specifies CASSPRLAGDPLF. The chain links TRBV7-8 to TRBJ2-1, with 12 bases aligning to TRBD2. This CDR3 comprises 13 residues. Germline V lookup: CDR1 SGHVS, CDR2 FQNEAQ.